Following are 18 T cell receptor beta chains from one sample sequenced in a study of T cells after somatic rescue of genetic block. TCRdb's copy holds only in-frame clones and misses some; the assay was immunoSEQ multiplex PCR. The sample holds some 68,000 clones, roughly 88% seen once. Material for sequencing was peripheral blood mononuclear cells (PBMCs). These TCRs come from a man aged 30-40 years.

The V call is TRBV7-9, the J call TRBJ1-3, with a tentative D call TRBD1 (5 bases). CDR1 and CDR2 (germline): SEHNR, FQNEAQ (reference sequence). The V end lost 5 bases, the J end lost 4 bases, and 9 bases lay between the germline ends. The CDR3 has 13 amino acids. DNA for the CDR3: TGTGCCAGCAGCCTTCGGACAGGAAACACCATATATTTT. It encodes CASSLRTGNTIYF. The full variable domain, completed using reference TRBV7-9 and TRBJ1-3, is DTGVSQNPRHKITKRGQNVTFRCDPISEHNRLYWYRQTLGQGPEFLTYFQNEAQLEKSRLLSDRFSAERPKGSFSTLEIQRTEQGDSAMYLCASSLRTGNTIYFGEGSWLTVV.

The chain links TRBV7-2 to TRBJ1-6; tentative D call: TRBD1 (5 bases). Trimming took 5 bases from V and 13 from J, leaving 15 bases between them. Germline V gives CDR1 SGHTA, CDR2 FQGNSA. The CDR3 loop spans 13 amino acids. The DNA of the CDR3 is TGTGCCAGCAGCCCCGGTGGGGGAACCCCCCTCCACTTT. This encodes CASSPGGGTPLHF.

The CDR3: CAISPLGQGGTEAFF. The CDR3 DNA reads TGTGCCATCAGCCCCTTGGGGCAGGGGGGGACTGAAGCTTTCTTT. This chain uses TRBV10-3 with TRBJ1-1, with 7 bases matching TRBD1. The CDR3 has 15 amino acids. Germline V gene lookup returns CDR1 ENHRY and CDR2 SYGVKD. With V trimmed by 6 bases and J by 5 bases, 12 bases remained unmatched.

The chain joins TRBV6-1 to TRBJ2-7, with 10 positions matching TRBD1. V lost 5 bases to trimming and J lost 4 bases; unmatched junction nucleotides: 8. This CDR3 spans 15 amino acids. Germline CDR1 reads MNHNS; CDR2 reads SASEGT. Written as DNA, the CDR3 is TGTGCCAGCAGTACCCCGGGACAGGGGAGGTACGAGCAGTACTTC. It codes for CASSTPGQGRYEQYF.

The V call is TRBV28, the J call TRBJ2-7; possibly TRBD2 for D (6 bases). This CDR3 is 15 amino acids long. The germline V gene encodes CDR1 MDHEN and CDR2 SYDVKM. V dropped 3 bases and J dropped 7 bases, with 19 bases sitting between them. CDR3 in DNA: TGTGCCAGCAGTTTCCCTTCTAGTTTGGGGAGGGAGCAGTACTTC. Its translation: CASSFPSSLGREQYF.

CDR3 residues: CASSPSRGGYTEAFF. The CDR3 bases are TGTGCCAGCAGTCCGAGTCGGGGGGGTTACACTGAAGCTTTCTTT. The chain carries TRBV6-6 and TRBJ1-1; tentatively, D is TRBD1 (5 bases). The CDR3 sequence is 15 residues long. Trimming took off 5 bases at V and 3 bases at J, with 16 bases between the two ends. CDR1 is MNHNY, CDR2 SVGAGI, per germline (reference sequence).

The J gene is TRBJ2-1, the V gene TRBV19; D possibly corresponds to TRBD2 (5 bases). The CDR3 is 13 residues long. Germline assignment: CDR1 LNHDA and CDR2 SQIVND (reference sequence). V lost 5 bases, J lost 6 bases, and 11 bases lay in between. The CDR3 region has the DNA TGTGCCAGTAGTCCCCCTAGCCTCAATGAGCAGTTCTTC. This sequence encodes CASSPPSLNEQFF.

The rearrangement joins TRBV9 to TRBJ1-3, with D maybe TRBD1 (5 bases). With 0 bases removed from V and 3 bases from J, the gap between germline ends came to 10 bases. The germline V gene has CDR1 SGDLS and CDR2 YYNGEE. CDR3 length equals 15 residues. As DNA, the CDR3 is TGTGCCAGCAGCGTAGGCGGGACCGGTGGAAACACCATATATTTT. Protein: CASSVGGTGGNTIYF.

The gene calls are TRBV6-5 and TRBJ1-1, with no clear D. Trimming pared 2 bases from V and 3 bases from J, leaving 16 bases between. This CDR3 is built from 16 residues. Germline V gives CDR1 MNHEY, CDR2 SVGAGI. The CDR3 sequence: CASSYNRVGSDTEAFF. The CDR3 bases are TGTGCCAGCAGTTACAATAGGGTTGGAAGTGACACTGAAGCTTTCTTT.

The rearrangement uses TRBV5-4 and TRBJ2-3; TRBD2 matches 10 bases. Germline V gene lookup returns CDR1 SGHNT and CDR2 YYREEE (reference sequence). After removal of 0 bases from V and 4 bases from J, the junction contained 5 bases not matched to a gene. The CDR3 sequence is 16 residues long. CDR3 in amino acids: CASSLGPSGSPDTQYF. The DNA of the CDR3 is TGTGCCAGCAGCTTGGGCCCTAGCGGGAGCCCAGATACGCAGTATTTT.

The CDR3 region is CASSLGSAGGLREQFF. CDR3 nucleotides: TGTGCCAGCAGCTTAGGAAGTGCGGGGGGGCTCAGAGAGCAGTTCTTC. This chain connects TRBV11-2 to TRBJ2-1; 9 bases agree with TRBD2. Germline V gene data show CDR1 as SGHAT and CDR2 as FQNNGV. The ends lost 1 base at V and 10 bases at J; junction bases unmatched: 11. The CDR3 runs to 16 residues.

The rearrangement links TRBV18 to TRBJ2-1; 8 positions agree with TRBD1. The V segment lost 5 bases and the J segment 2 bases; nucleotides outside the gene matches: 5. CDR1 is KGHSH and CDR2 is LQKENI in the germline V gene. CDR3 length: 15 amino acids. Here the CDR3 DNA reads TGTGCCAGCTCATCAAGGACAGGGACCTACAATGAGCAGTTCTTC. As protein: CASSSRTGTYNEQFF.

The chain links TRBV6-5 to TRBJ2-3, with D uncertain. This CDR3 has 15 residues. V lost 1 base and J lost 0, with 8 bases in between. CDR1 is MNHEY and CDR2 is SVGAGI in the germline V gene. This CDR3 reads CASSYFTSSTDTQYF. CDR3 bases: TGTGCCAGCAGTTACTTTACGTCTAGCACAGATACGCAGTATTTT.

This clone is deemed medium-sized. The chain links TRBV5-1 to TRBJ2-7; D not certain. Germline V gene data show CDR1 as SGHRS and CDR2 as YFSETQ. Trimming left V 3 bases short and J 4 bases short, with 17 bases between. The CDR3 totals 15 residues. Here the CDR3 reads CASSSGPSSKYEQYF. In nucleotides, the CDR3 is TGCGCCAGCAGCTCCGGGCCCTCATCTAAATACGAGCAGTACTTC.

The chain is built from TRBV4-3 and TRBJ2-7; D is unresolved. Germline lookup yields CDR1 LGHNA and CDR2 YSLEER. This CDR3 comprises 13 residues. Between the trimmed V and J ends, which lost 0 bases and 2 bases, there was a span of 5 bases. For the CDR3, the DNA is TGCGCCAGCAGCCAAGATGAGGCCTACGAGCAGTACTTC. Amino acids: CASSQDEAYEQYF.

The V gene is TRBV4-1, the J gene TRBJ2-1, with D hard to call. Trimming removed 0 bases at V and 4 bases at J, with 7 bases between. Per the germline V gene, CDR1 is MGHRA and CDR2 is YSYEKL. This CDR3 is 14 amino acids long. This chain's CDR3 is CASSQEMRYNEQFF. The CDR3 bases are TGCGCCAGCAGCCAAGAGATGCGTTACAATGAGCAGTTCTTC.

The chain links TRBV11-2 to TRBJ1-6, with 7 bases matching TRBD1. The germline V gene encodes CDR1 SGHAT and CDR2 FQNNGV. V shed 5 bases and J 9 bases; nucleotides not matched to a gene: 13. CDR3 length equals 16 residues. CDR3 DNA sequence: TGTGCCAGCAGCCGTAGTAATCGACAGGGCGCTTCACCCCTCCACTTT. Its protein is CASSRSNRQGASPLHF.

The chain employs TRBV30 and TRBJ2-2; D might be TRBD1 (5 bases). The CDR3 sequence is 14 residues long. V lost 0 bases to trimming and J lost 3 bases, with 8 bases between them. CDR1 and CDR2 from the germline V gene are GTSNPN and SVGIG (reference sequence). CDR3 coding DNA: TGTGCCTGGAGTGTCCAGGGTCACACCGGGGAGCTGTTTTTT. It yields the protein CAWSVQGHTGELFF.